Listed here are 12 T cell receptor beta chains from one sample, sequenced in a study of cytotoxic CD8 clonotypes in ibrutinib-treated CLL. Produced via immunoSEQ multiplex PCR; TCRdb's table is partial and in-frame only. The data show around 130,000 clones, roughly 84% seen once. Specimen: PBMCs, collected after 24 months of ibrutinib treatment. These TCRs come from a human donor with chronic lymphocytic leukemia.

The gene calls are TRBV7-2 and TRBJ2-7; TRBD1 matches at 7 bases. The junction had 5 bases not matched to a gene; V was cut back by 6 bases and J by 0 bases. This CDR3 has 14 residues. The V gene's germline CDR1 is SGHTA and CDR2 FQGNSA. The CDR3 coding sequence is TGTGCCAGCAGATTGACAGGGTCCTCCTACGAGCAGTACTTC. Its translation is CASRLTGSSYEQYF.

The chain uses TRBV7-6 and TRBJ2-5, with TRBD2 identical over 7 bases. Germline lookup yields CDR1 SGHVS and CDR2 FNYEAQ. V trimming: 2 bases; J trimming: 4 bases; junction bases outside the gene matches: 10. This CDR3 is 16 amino acids long. CDR3 nucleotides: TGTGCCAGCAGCTTAACCGGGTCCTCGGGGGGAGAGACCCAGTACTTC. Translating it yields CASSLTGSSGGETQYF. Based on the CDR3 plus reference TRBV7-6 and TRBJ2-5, the full variable domain is GAGVSQSPRYKVTKRGQDVALRCDPISGHVSLYWYRQALGQGPEFLTYFNYEAQQDKSGLPNDRFSAERPEGSISTLTIQRTEQRDSAMYRCASSLTGSSGGETQYFGPGTRLLVL.

In DNA form, the CDR3 reads TGCGCCAGCAGGGACGACAGGGGTTGGGATGGCTACACCTTC. As protein: CASRDDRGWDGYTF. The rearrangement joins TRBV10-2 to TRBJ1-2, with TRBD1 matching 8 bases. J lost 6 bases, V lost 6 bases, and 9 bases had no gene match. CDR3 length: 14 amino acids. CDR1 and CDR2 from the germline V gene are WSHSY and SAAADI.

The chain carries TRBV7-3 and TRBJ2-1; the match to TRBD2 covers 10 bases. The junction had 9 bases not matched to a gene; V was cut back by 2 bases and J by 5 bases. There are 17 residues in the CDR3. Per the germline V gene, CDR1 is SGHTA and CDR2 is FQGTGA. Here the CDR3 DNA reads TGTGCCAGCAGCTTAGACCCTCCAACTAGCGGGAACAATGAGCAGTTCTTC. This encodes CASSLDPPTSGNNEQFF.

This clone has only one observation. The chain joins TRBV19 to TRBJ1-1; D is uncertain. This CDR3 has 16 amino acids. The germline gives CDR1 LNHDA, CDR2 SQIVND (reference sequence). V dropped 5 bases and J dropped 0 bases, with 16 bases sitting between them. Here the CDR3 reads CASSPTATRVNTEAFF. The CDR3 region has the DNA TGTGCCAGTAGTCCAACAGCGACTCGAGTGAACACTGAAGCTTTCTTT.

This clone came up once. The DNA of the CDR3 is TGCGCCAGCAGCCAAGCCCCCCTCTGGACAGGGGCCTACGAGCAGTACTTC. Translating it yields CASSQAPLWTGAYEQYF. The chain uses TRBV4-3 and TRBJ2-7; TRBD1 matches at 9 bases. V trimming: 1 base; J trimming: 2 bases; junction bases outside the gene matches: 9. Germline CDR1 and CDR2: LGHNA and YSLEER. The CDR3 runs 17 residues.

The chain carries TRBV7-7 and TRBJ2-5, with 15 bases that match TRBD2. CDR1 and CDR2 from the germline V gene are SSHAT and FNYEAQ (reference sequence). Germline trimming cut 5 bases from V and 2 bases from J; bases unmatched to any gene: 3. The length of the CDR3 is 16 residues. The CDR3 DNA reads as TGTGCCAGCAGCAGGGGACTAGCGGGGGGACAAGAGACCCAGTACTTC. It is translated as CASSRGLAGGQETQYF.

The V call is TRBV7-9, the J call TRBJ2-7; no clear D. The CDR3 is 15 residues long. Trimming shortened V by 3 bases and J by 6 bases, and 18 bases separated the two germline ends. CDR1 SEHNR and CDR2 FQNEAQ come from the germline V gene (reference sequence). In DNA, the CDR3 is TGTGCCAGCAGCTTCCGCCCCAGGTCCCTCAGCGAGCAGTACTTC. It specifies CASSFRPRSLSEQYF.

V and J are TRBV7-2 and TRBJ2-1, with 8 nucleotides matching TRBD1. V shed 1 base and J 4 bases; nucleotides not matched to a gene: 6. Germline loops: CDR1 SGHTA, CDR2 FQGNSA. This CDR3 has 16 amino acids. The CDR3 region is CASSLEQGAGYNEQFF. DNA for the CDR3: TGTGCCAGCAGCTTAGAGCAGGGGGCTGGTTACAATGAGCAGTTCTTC.

The rearrangement links TRBV4-3 to TRBJ2-3, with D perhaps TRBD2 (6 bases). Germline V gene sequence: CDR1 LGHNA, CDR2 YSLEER. The CDR3 runs 15 residues. Trimming stripped 0 bases from V and 4 bases from J, with 11 bases between. CDR3 loop: CASSQEAGRSDTQYF. The CDR3 nucleotides are TGCGCCAGCAGCCAAGAGGCGGGGAGGTCAGATACGCAGTATTTT.

For the CDR3, the DNA is TGCGCCAGCAGTGAGATGACCGGGGCGGTTGAAAAACTGTTTTTT. It codes for CASSEMTGAVEKLFF. The rearrangement uses TRBV10-2 and TRBJ1-4; the D gene is possibly TRBD1 (5 bases). This CDR3 is 15 amino acids long. Trimming cost V 2 bases and J 7 bases, with 14 bases left between them. CDR1 is WSHSY and CDR2 is SAAADI in the germline V gene.

The chain carries TRBV29-1 and TRBJ2-7; D gene uncertain. CDR3 size: 11 residues. Trimming left V 7 bases short and J 3 bases short, with 10 bases between. Germline CDR1 SQVTM, CDR2 ANQGSEA. Written as DNA, the CDR3 is TGCAGCGCCGCAACCATCTACGAGCAGTACTTC. Its protein product is CSAATIYEQYF.